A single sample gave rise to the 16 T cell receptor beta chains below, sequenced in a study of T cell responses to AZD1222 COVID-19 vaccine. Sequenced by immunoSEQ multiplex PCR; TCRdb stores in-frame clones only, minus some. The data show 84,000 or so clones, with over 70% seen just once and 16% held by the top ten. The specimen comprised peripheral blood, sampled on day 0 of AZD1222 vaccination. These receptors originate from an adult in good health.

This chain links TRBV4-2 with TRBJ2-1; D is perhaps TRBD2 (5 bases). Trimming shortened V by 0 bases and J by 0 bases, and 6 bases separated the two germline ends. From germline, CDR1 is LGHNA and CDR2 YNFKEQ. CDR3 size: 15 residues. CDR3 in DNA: TGTGCCAGCAGCCAAGATGGGAGCTCCTACAATGAGCAGTTCTTC. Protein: CASSQDGSSYNEQFF.

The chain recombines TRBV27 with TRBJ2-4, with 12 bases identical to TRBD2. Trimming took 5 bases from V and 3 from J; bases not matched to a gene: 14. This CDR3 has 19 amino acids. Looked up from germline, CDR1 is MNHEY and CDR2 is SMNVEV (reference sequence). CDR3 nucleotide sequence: TGTGCCAGCAGTCCCCGGCTAGCGGGAGGGCCTTTAGGCAAAAACATTCAGTACTTC. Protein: CASSPRLAGGPLGKNIQYF.

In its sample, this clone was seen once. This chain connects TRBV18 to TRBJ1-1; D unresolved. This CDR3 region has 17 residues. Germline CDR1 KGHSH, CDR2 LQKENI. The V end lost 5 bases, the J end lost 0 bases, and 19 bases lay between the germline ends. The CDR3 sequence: CASSSDSKIGMNTEAFF. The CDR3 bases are TGTGCCAGCTCATCGGATTCGAAAATCGGCATGAACACTGAAGCTTTCTTT. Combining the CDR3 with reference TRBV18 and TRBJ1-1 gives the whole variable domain NAGVMQNPRHLVRRRGQEARLRCSPMKGHSHVYWYRQLPEEGLKFMVYLQKENIIDESGMPKERFSAEFPKEGPSILRIQQVVRGDSAAYFCASSSDSKIGMNTEAFFGQGTRLTVV.

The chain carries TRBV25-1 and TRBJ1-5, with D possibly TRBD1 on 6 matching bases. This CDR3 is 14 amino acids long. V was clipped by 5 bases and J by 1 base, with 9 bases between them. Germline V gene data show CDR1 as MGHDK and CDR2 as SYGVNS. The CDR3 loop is CASSSGASNQPQHF. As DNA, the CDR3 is TGTGCCAGCAGTTCGGGGGCCAGCAATCAGCCCCAGCATTTT.

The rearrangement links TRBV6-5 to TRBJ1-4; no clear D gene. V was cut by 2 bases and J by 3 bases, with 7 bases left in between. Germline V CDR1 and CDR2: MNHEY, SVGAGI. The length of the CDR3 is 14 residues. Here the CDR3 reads CASSYRSSNEKLFF. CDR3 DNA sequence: TGTGCCAGCAGTTACCGAAGCTCTAATGAAAAACTGTTTTTT.

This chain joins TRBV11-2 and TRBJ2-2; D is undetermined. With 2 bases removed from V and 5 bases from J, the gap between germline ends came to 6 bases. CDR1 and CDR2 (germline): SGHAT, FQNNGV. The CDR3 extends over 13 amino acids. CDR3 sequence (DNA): TGTGCCAGCAGCTTACTAGGGACCGGGGAGCTGTTTTTT. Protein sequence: CASSLLGTGELFF.

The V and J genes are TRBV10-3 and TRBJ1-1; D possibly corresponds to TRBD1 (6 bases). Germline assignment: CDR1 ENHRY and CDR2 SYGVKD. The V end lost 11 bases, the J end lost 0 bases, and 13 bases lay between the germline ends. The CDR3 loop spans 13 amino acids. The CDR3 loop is CAVGGQLNTEAFF. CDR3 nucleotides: TGTGCCGTTGGAGGACAGTTGAACACTGAAGCTTTCTTT.

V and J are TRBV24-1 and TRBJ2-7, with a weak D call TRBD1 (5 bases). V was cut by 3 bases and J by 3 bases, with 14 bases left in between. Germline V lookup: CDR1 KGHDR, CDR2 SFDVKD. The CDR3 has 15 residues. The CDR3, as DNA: TGTGCCACCAGTGATCCGAATTCAGGGAACTACGAGCAGTACTTC. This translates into CATSDPNSGNYEQYF.

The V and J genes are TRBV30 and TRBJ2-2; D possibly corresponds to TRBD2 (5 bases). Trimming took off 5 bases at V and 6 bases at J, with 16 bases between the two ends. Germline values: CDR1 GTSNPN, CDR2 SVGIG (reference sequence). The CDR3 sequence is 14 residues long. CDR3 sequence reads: CAWLPGNRAGELFF. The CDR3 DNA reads TGTGCCTGGCTCCCCGGGAACCGAGCCGGGGAGCTGTTTTTT.

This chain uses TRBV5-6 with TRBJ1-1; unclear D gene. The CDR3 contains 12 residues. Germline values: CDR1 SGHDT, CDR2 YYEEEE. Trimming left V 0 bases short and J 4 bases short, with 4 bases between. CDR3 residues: CASSLGVTEAFF. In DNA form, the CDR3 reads TGTGCCAGCAGCTTGGGGGTCACTGAAGCTTTCTTT.

The CDR3 nucleotides read TGTGCCAGCAGACAGGGCGGCTACACCTTC. Protein product: CASRQGGYTF. This chain uses TRBV6-5 with TRBJ1-2; D may be TRBD1 (6 bases). The germline gives CDR1 MNHEY, CDR2 SVGAGI. V was shortened by 6 bases and J by 8 bases, with 7 bases between the two germline ends. The CDR3 has 10 residues.

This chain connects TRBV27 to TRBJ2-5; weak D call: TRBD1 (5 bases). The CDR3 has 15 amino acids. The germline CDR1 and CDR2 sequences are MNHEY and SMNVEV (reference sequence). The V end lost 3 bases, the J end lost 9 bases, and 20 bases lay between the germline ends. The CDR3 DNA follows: TGTGCCAGCAGTTTTTCTGGCGCGGCAGGGCCGGCCCAGTACTTC. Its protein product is CASSFSGAAGPAQYF.

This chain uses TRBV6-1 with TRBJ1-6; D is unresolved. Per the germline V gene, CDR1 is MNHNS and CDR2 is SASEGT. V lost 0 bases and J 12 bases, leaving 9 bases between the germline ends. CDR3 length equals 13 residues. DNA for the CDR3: TGTGCCAGCAGTGAAGCGCTTGCATTACCCCTCCACTTT. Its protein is CASSEALALPLHF.

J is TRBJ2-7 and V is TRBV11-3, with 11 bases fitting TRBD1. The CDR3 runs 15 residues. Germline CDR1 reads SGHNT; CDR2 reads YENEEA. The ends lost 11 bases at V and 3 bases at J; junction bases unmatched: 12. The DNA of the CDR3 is TGTGCCGGACCCCCGGGACAGGGGGATATCTACGAGCAGTACTTC. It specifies CAGPPGQGDIYEQYF.

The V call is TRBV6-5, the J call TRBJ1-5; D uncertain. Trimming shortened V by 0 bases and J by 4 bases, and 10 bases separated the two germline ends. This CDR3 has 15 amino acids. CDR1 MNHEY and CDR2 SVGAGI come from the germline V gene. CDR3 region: CASSYSGQLNQPQHF. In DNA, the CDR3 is TGTGCCAGCAGTTACTCTGGGCAACTAAATCAGCCCCAGCATTTT.

Written as DNA, the CDR3 is TGTGCCAGCAGCTTCATAGATGGGGGGTACAATGAGCAGTTCTTC. Translated: CASSFIDGGYNEQFF. The rearrangement uses TRBV11-2 and TRBJ2-1; TRBD2 is a possible D gene (6 bases). Deletions cut 3 bases from V and 4 bases from J, with 13 bases between. Germline lookup yields CDR1 SGHAT and CDR2 FQNNGV. The CDR3 runs 15 residues.